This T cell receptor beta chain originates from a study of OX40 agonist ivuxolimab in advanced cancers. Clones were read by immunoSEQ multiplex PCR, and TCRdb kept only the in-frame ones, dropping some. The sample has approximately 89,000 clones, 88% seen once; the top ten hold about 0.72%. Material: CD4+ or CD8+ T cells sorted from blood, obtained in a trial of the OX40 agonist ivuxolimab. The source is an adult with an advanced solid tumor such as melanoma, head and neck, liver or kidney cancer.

CDR3 residues: CASSLREATYEQYF. In nucleotides, the CDR3 is TGTGCCAGCAGCTTACGGGAGGCTACCTACGAGCAGTACTTC. V is TRBV7-2 and J is TRBJ2-7; 7 nucleotides agree with TRBD2. V was pared by 2 bases and J by 2 bases, with 3 bases of the junction left unmatched. There are 14 residues in the CDR3. Germline V CDR1 and CDR2: SGHTA, FQGNSA.